These 5 T cell receptor beta chains were sequenced from one sample in a study of T cells in Graves' hyperthyroidism and ophthalmopathy. Template material for amplifying TCR beta CDR3 regions consisted of RNA transcripts. Researchers ran a first-round RT-PCR on the TCR CDR3 using the HTBI primer set. Each CDR3 protein gets one entry after TCRdb re-called the multiplex PCR reads with MiXCR. The sample has some 600,000 distinct CDR3 sequences, about half seen once. Sequencing was performed on peripheral blood or thyroid tissue (not recorded which). Receptors originate from a woman in her late teens or twenties with Graves' hyperthyroidism.

This clonotype has at least ten counts. The CDR3 nucleotides read TGTGCCAGCAGCTCGACGGCCCTGAACACTGAAGCTTTCTTT. Translation: CASSSTALNTEAFF. J is TRBJ1-1 and V is TRBV7-9; D not certain. Between the trimmed V and J ends, which lost 4 bases and 0 bases, there was a span of 9 bases. This CDR3 spans 14 amino acids. CDR1 and CDR2 from the germline V gene are SEHNR and FQNEAQ (reference sequence).

This clonotype came up many times. The rearrangement joins TRBV20-1 to TRBJ1-1; tentative D call: TRBD1 (5 bases). Germline V gene sequence: CDR1 DFQATT, CDR2 SNEGSKA (reference sequence). The CDR3 has 13 amino acids. V was pared by 7 bases and J by 4 bases, with 16 bases between. CDR3 protein: CSGILRGGTEAFF. CDR3 in DNA: TGCAGTGGTATCCTTAGGGGAGGCACTGAAGCTTTCTTT.

Only a few counts were recorded for this clonotype. The rearrangement uses TRBV7-9 and TRBJ1-2; 10 bases fit TRBD1. The CDR3 is 14 amino acids. The V segment lost 6 bases and the J segment 7 bases; nucleotides outside the gene matches: 8. Per germline, CDR1 SEHNR and CDR2 FQNEAQ (reference sequence). For the CDR3, the DNA is TGTGCCAGCAGTTATGGGACAGGGGCGGTTGGCTACACCTTC. Residues: CASSYGTGAVGYTF.

This clonotype appeared once. Likely a read error: the CDR3 ends without its conserved phenylalanine or tryptophan. CDR3 protein: CASSFRGSEAFL. The CDR3 DNA follows: TGTGCCAGCAGTTTCAGGGGATCTGAAGCTTTCCTT. The genes are TRBV12-3 or TRBV12-4 and TRBJ1-1, with D possibly being TRBD1 (6 bases). V was pared by 3 bases and J by 6 bases, with 8 bases between. The CDR3 is made up of 12 amino acids.

This clonotype has only a few counts. This chain connects TRBV7-9 to TRBJ2-5; TRBD2 matches 13 bases. Trimming took 1 base from V and 5 from J; bases not matched to a gene: 7. The CDR3 covers 17 residues. The germline V gene encodes CDR1 SEHNR and CDR2 FQNEAQ (reference sequence). The CDR3 loop is CASSLGTGLAGVETQYF. The CDR3 DNA follows: TGTGCCAGCAGCTTAGGAACAGGACTAGCGGGAGTTGAGACCCAGTACTTC.